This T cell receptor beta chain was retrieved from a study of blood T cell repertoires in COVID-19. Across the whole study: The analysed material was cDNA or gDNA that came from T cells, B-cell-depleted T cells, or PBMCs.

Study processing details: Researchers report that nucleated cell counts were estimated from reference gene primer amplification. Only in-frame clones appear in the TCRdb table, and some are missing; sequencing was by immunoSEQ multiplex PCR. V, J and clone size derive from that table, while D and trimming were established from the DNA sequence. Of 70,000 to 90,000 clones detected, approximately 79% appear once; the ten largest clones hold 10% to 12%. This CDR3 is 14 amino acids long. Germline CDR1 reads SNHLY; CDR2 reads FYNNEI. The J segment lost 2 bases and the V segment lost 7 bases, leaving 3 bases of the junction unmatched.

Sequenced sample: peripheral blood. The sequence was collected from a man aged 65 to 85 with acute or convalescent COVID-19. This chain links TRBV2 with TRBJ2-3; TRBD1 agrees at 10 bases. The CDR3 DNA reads TGTGCCAGCATGGGACAGGGGTACACAGATACGCAGTATTTT. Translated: CASMGQGYTDTQYF.